This T cell receptor (beta chain) comes out of a study of patients and donors after allogeneic stem cell transplantation. The germline gives CDR1 SGHRS, CDR2 YFSETQ. The CDR3 loop spans 13 amino acids. The germline V and J ends were trimmed by 4 bases and 5 bases, with 10 bases remaining between them. TCRdb used MiXCR to reprocess the RT-PCR reads, holding one entry per CDR3 protein. The sample has 920,000 or so distinct CDR3 sequences, over 15% seen once. The specimen sequenced was blood, either unsorted or a sorted T cell fraction (not recorded which). The chain links TRBV5-1 to TRBJ2-1; D remains ambiguous. The origin of this receptor is a human donor who was either an allogeneic HSCT recipient or a stem cell or donor lymphocyte infusion donor (not recorded which). It is not recorded whose cells these are; they may come from a transplant donor. The CDR3 DNA reads as TGCGCCAGCAGCGCTGACCTTGACAATGAGCAGTTCTTC. Amino acid sequence: CASSADLDNEQFF.